What follows are 32 T cell receptor beta chains derived from one specimen sequenced in a study of somatic mutations in cytotoxic T cells in rheumatoid arthritis. The data were produced by immunoSEQ multiplex PCR, yet TCRdb's version contains in-frame clones alone and is incomplete. Of 12,000 or so clones listed, nearly 75% are singletons. Sequencing input: CD8+ T cells sorted from blood. Receptor source: a woman aged 40 to 50 in good health.

This chain joins TRBV7-9 and TRBJ2-4, with D unclear. The CDR3 totals 17 residues. V gave up 1 base and J gave up 0 bases, with 13 bases separating them. Germline values: CDR1 SEHNR, CDR2 FQNEAQ (reference sequence). Here the CDR3 reads CASSLVESFIAKNIQYF. The CDR3 region has the DNA TGTGCCAGCAGCTTAGTGGAATCATTTATAGCCAAAAACATTCAGTACTTC.

The CDR3 sequence: CASSQGLGSYNEQFF. The DNA for the CDR3 is TGTGCCAGCAGCCAAGGACTCGGCTCCTACAATGAGCAGTTCTTC. The chain is built from TRBV14 and TRBJ2-1; D unresolved. There are 15 residues in the CDR3. Germline CDR1 and CDR2: SGHDN and FVKESK. The V end was cut by 1 base, the J end by 0 bases, with 7 bases between. Full variable domain (remainder filled in from reference TRBV14 and TRBJ2-1): EAGVTQFPSHSVIEKGQTVTLRCDPISGHDNLYWYRRVMGKEIKFLLHFVKESKQDESGMPNNRFLAERTGGTYSTLKVQPAELEDSGVYFCASSQGLGSYNEQFFGPGTRLTVL.

This sequence joins TRBV10-3 and TRBJ2-2; possibly TRBD2 for D (5 bases). The V end lost 3 bases, the J end lost 3 bases, and 11 bases lay between the germline ends. CDR3 length: 15 amino acids. Germline CDR1 ENHRY, CDR2 SYGVKD. The CDR3 DNA is TGTGCCATCAGTGATGGGAGTCTGGACACCGGGGAGCTGTTTTTT. Residues: CAISDGSLDTGELFF.

In its sample, this clone was seen a few times. CDR3 loop: CASSSTNIQYF. In DNA, the CDR3 is TGTGCCAGCAGCTCTACAAACATTCAGTACTTC. The genes are TRBV4-2 and TRBJ2-4; D uncertain. Germline V lookup: CDR1 LGHNA, CDR2 YNFKEQ. The V end was cut by 5 bases, the J end by 6 bases, with 5 bases between. The CDR3 has 11 amino acids.

This sequence joins TRBV7-6 and TRBJ2-7; D gene ambiguous. V gave up 7 bases and J gave up 6 bases, with 7 bases separating them. The CDR3 has 10 residues. Germline values: CDR1 SGHVS, CDR2 FNYEAQ. The CDR3 coding sequence is TGTGCCAGCATTCAGGCCGAGCAGTACGTC. Protein: CASIQAEQYV.

V usage is TRBV6-5 and J usage is TRBJ1-5; D is possibly TRBD1 (6 bases). Germline CDR1 MNHEY, CDR2 SVGAGI. The CDR3 spans 12 residues. Trimming pared 6 bases from V and 5 bases from J, leaving 8 bases between. CDR3 loop: CASRQGHQPQHF. CDR3 coding DNA: TGTGCCAGCAGACAGGGACATCAGCCCCAGCATTTT.

The gene calls are TRBV5-8 and TRBJ1-2; 10 bases map to TRBD1. The CDR3 loop spans 13 amino acids. V lost 5 bases, J lost 8 bases, and 6 bases stayed unmatched. Germline lookup yields CDR1 SGHTS and CDR2 YDEGEE. The CDR3 DNA sequence: TGTGCCAGCAGTCTCGGGACAGGGGACGGCTACACCTTC. Protein: CASSLGTGDGYTF.

CDR3 in DNA: TGCAGCGTATATTATCCGGGACTAGGGGCTTTCTTT. Residues: CSVYYPGLGAFF. The chain links TRBV29-1 to TRBJ1-1, with D maybe TRBD1 (5 bases). The V end lost 6 bases, the J end lost 11 bases, and 19 bases lay between the germline ends. Germline V gene data show CDR1 as SQVTM and CDR2 as ANQGSEA. The CDR3 is 12 residues long.

V is TRBV28 and J is TRBJ1-2, with a tentative D call TRBD1 (6 bases). CDR3 size: 15 residues. Germline CDR1 is MDHEN and CDR2 is SYDVKM. V was trimmed by 1 base and J by 4 bases, leaving 13 bases between them. The CDR3 here is CASSLSGGDFYGYTF. DNA of the CDR3: TGTGCCAGCAGTTTATCTGGGGGCGACTTCTATGGCTACACCTTC.

This clone is a singleton in its sample. V usage is TRBV7-8 and J usage is TRBJ2-1; 8 positions match TRBD2. Losses at the gene ends were 2 bases for V and 6 bases for J; bases not matched to a gene: 12. There are 17 residues in the CDR3. Germline values: CDR1 SGHVS, CDR2 FQNEAQ. CDR3 loop: CASSLYGLAAESNEQFF. The CDR3 DNA reads TGTGCCAGCAGCTTATACGGACTAGCTGCCGAGTCCAATGAGCAGTTCTTC.

The rearrangement uses TRBV4-1 and TRBJ2-5; D is perhaps TRBD1 or TRBD2 (5 bases each). CDR3 length: 12 amino acids. Germline V CDR1 and CDR2: MGHRA, YSYEKL. V was pared by 6 bases and J by 0 bases, with 5 bases between. The CDR3 region is CASRGDQETQYF. The CDR3 bases are TGCGCCAGCAGGGGGGACCAAGAGACCCAGTACTTC.

CDR3 nucleotide sequence: TGTGCCAGCAGCTCCCGGGACGCCGACCACAATGAGCAGTTCTTC. Its translation is CASSSRDADHNEQFF. The V gene is TRBV11-3, the J gene TRBJ2-1; D may be TRBD1 or TRBD2 (5 bases each). CDR1 is SGHNT and CDR2 is YENEEA in the germline V gene. The CDR3 spans 15 residues. The ends were cut back, 4 bases at V and 5 bases at J, with 15 bases in the middle. The full variable domain, rest sourced from reference TRBV11-3 and TRBJ2-1, is EAGVVQSPRYKIIEKKQPVAFWCNPISGHNTLYWYLQNLGQGPELLIRYENEEAVDDSQLPKDRFSAERLKGVDSTLKIQPAELGDSAVYLCASSSRDADHNEQFFGPGTRLTVL.

The rearrangement joins TRBV18 to TRBJ2-1, with TRBD2 as a possible D gene (6 bases). There are 17 residues in the CDR3. V was cut by 3 bases and J by 6 bases, with 21 bases left in between. The germline CDR1 and CDR2 sequences are KGHSH and LQKENI. CDR3: CASSPNFGTENGNEQFF. The CDR3 coding sequence is TGTGCCAGCTCACCGAATTTTGGGACTGAGAACGGCAATGAGCAGTTCTTC.

Concerning this clone: Other DNA sequences from this sample encode an identical CDR3 as well. This chain connects TRBV4-1 to TRBJ1-2, with a possible D match to TRBD1 (6 bases). The CDR3 consists of 15 residues. Between the trimmed V and J ends, which lost 0 bases and 5 bases, there was a span of 13 bases. Germline CDR1 MGHRA, CDR2 YSYEKL. CDR3 loop: CASSQERGAGYGYTF. In DNA, the CDR3 is TGCGCCAGCAGCCAAGAAAGGGGGGCAGGATATGGCTACACCTTC.

The V and J genes are TRBV9 and TRBJ2-7, with D perhaps TRBD1 (6 bases). Germline V gene sequence: CDR1 SGDLS, CDR2 YYNGEE. Trimming removed 2 bases from V and 2 bases from J, with 14 bases in between. The CDR3 totals 15 residues. CDR3 residues: CASSVSGGPAYEQYF. The CDR3 DNA sequence: TGTGCCAGCAGCGTGTCTGGGGGCCCTGCCTACGAGCAGTACTTC. Looking up the rest from reference TRBV9 and TRBJ2-7 gives the full variable domain: DSGVTQTPKHLITATGQRVTLRCSPRSGDLSVYWYQQSLDQGLQFLIQYYNGEERAKGNILERFSAQQFPDLHSELNLSSLELGDSALYFCASSVSGGPAYEQYFGPGTRLTVT.

The chain carries TRBV19 and TRBJ1-1; D not certain. V was cut by 3 bases and J by 7 bases, with 15 bases left in between. CDR3 size: 14 residues. CDR1 and CDR2 (germline): LNHDA, SQIVND (reference sequence). CDR3 region: CASSMATSAVEAFF. CDR3 nucleotide sequence: TGTGCCAGTAGTATGGCGACGTCAGCCGTTGAAGCTTTCTTT. Drawing the rest from reference TRBV19 and TRBJ1-1, the complete variable domain is DGGITQSPKYLFRKEGQNVTLSCEQNLNHDAMYWYRQDPGQGLRLIYYSQIVNDFQKGDIAEGYSVSREKKESFPLTVTSAQKNPTAFYLCASSMATSAVEAFFGQGTRLTVV.

The chain recombines TRBV13 with TRBJ1-4; a possible D gene is TRBD1 (6 bases). In germline, CDR1 is PRHDT, CDR2 FYEKMQ (reference sequence). V dropped 4 bases and J dropped 8 bases, with 20 bases sitting between them. The length of the CDR3 is 16 residues. The CDR3 sequence is CASSSFRTTGDEKLFF. DNA for the CDR3: TGTGCCAGCAGCTCCTTCCGGACGACAGGAGACGAAAAACTGTTTTTT.

The chain uses TRBV6-1 and TRBJ1-2, with D uncertain. Germline V lookup: CDR1 MNHNS, CDR2 SASEGT. The V end lost 0 bases, the J end lost 4 bases, and 6 bases lay between the germline ends. The CDR3 has 13 residues. Here the CDR3 reads CASSEAPIYGYTF. CDR3 nucleotides: TGTGCCAGCAGTGAAGCGCCTATCTATGGCTACACCTTC.

The gene calls are TRBV7-8 and TRBJ1-2; 7 positions match TRBD1. The germline CDR1 and CDR2 sequences are SGHVS and FQNEAQ. This CDR3 contains 14 residues. Trimming at V came to 5 bases and at J to 5 bases, leaving 8 bases not matched to a gene. This chain's CDR3 is CASSPPDRIYGYTF. The CDR3 DNA follows: TGTGCCAGCAGCCCCCCGGACAGGATTTATGGCTACACCTTC.

V and J are TRBV15 and TRBJ1-5; D is perhaps TRBD1 (6 bases). The CDR3 runs 18 residues. Trimming stripped 4 bases from V and 0 bases from J, with 19 bases between. Germline V CDR1 and CDR2: LNHNV, YYDKDF (reference sequence). In DNA form, the CDR3 reads TGTGCCACCAGCACGAGGGGGATAAGGAGTTATAGCAATCAGCCCCAGCATTTT. It is translated as CATSTRGIRSYSNQPQHF.

This clone was found once. The V gene is TRBV15, the J gene TRBJ2-3; D unresolved. This CDR3 is built from 13 residues. The germline V and J ends were trimmed by 3 bases and 5 bases, with 9 bases remaining between them. Germline CDR1 is LNHNV and CDR2 is YYDKDF (reference sequence). CDR3 residues: CATSSVVGDTQYF. In DNA form, the CDR3 reads TGTGCCACCAGCAGCGTCGTGGGAGATACGCAGTATTTT.

The gene calls are TRBV4-3 and TRBJ1-1; D unclear. The CDR3 has 14 amino acids. V lost 1 base and J 1 base, leaving 7 bases between the germline ends. The V gene's germline CDR1 is LGHNA and CDR2 YSLEER. Here the CDR3 reads CASSQGTANTEAFF. The CDR3 DNA sequence: TGCGCCAGCAGCCAAGGAACTGCGAACACTGAAGCTTTCTTT.

The chain links TRBV5-1 to TRBJ2-6, with 9 bases identical to TRBD1. Trimming removed 4 bases from V and 2 bases from J; junction bases left unmatched: 10. Germline CDR1 and CDR2: SGHRS and YFSETQ. The length of the CDR3 is 18 residues. The CDR3 region is CASSASGQGGTGANVLTF. The CDR3 region has the DNA TGCGCCAGCAGCGCCTCGGGACAGGGAGGGACTGGGGCCAACGTCCTGACTTTC.

The chain recombines TRBV19 with TRBJ1-5; a weak D match, TRBD1 (5 bases). Trimming took off 0 bases at V and 10 bases at J, with 13 bases between the two ends. The CDR3 has 14 amino acids. Germline-derived CDR1 and CDR2 are LNHDA and SQIVND (reference sequence). The CDR3 region has the DNA TGTGCCAGTAGTATAGATACCTCTCAGGGACCCCAGCATTTT. The encoded protein is CASSIDTSQGPQHF.

For the CDR3, the DNA is TGTGCCAGCAGTGATCGTTCGAACACCGGGGAGCTGTTTTTT. This encodes CASSDRSNTGELFF. The rearrangement uses TRBV2 and TRBJ2-2, with unresolved D. The CDR3 spans 14 residues. Trimming pared 3 bases from V and 0 bases from J, leaving 5 bases between. The germline V gene encodes CDR1 SNHLY and CDR2 FYNNEI.

This clone has just one count. The V gene is TRBV11-3, the J gene TRBJ1-1; 9 nucleotides line up with TRBD1. Germline CDR1 is SGHNT and CDR2 is YENEEA. This CDR3 has 14 amino acids. J lost 4 bases, V lost 5 bases, and 5 bases had no gene match. CDR3 sequence (DNA): TGTGCCAGCAGCCCGACAGGGGGAAGCACTGAAGCTTTCTTT. Amino acids: CASSPTGGSTEAFF.

Here the CDR3 DNA reads TGTGCCAGCACTCTCAGCAGGGGGCCCTCCTACGAGCAGTACTTC. It translates to CASTLSRGPSYEQYF. V is TRBV7-8 and J is TRBJ2-7; 8 bases are shared with TRBD1. J gave up 0 bases and V 7 bases, and 8 bases lay outside the gene matches. The germline V gene encodes CDR1 SGHVS and CDR2 FQNEAQ. The CDR3 contains 15 residues.

The V call is TRBV7-9, the J call TRBJ2-5, with D possibly called TRBD1 or TRBD2 (6 bases each). This CDR3 spans 15 amino acids. Germline CDR1 reads SEHNR; CDR2 reads FQNEAQ (reference sequence). V lost 1 base, J lost 4 bases, and 13 bases lay in between. The CDR3 coding sequence is TGTGCCAGCAGCTTAGTATTACAGGGAGGAGAGACCCAGTACTTC. Amino acid sequence: CASSLVLQGGETQYF.

The gene calls are TRBV14 and TRBJ2-3, with D unclear. The CDR3 runs to 15 residues. V lost 5 bases and J 0 bases, leaving 12 bases between the germline ends. Germline loops: CDR1 SGHDN, CDR2 FVKESK. The CDR3 region has the DNA TGTGCCAGCAGCGGAGCTCAACTGAGCACAGATACGCAGTATTTT. Translating it yields CASSGAQLSTDTQYF.

The chain employs TRBV11-2 and TRBJ1-2, with D unresolved. Germline CDR1 reads SGHAT; CDR2 reads FQNNGV. The CDR3 has 16 residues. The V and J ends lost 3 bases and 6 bases respectively, with 20 bases between them. As DNA, the CDR3 is TGTGCCAGCAGCTTCGGGCGGAACGTCCGTAAGAATGGCTACACCTTC. Encoded protein: CASSFGRNVRKNGYTF.

Only a few counts were recorded for this clone. V gene TRBV19 combines with J gene TRBJ2-2; 8 bases agree with TRBD2. Trimming took 5 bases from V and 5 from J; bases not matched to a gene: 4. Germline-derived CDR1 and CDR2 are LNHDA and SQIVND (reference sequence). The CDR3 runs 14 residues. The CDR3 nucleotides are TGTGCCAGTAGTTTTTTAGCGGGGACCGGGGAGCTGTTTTTT. Protein: CASSFLAGTGELFF.

V gene TRBV29-1 combines with J gene TRBJ2-3; D call uncertain. CDR1 is SQVTM and CDR2 is ANQGSEA in the germline V gene. V was shortened by 3 bases and J by 4 bases, with 11 bases between the two germline ends. The CDR3 contains 13 residues. The CDR3 sequence: CSVDGQTSDTQYF. The CDR3 bases are TGCAGCGTTGACGGCCAAACATCAGATACGCAGTATTTT.